The clone carrying this T cell receptor beta chain was recorded a few times. What it recognizes is unknown. The entry originates in a study of CD8 T cells in ankylosing spondylitis. Notes on the study in general: Clones linked with disease were CD8+ and fairly uncommon in the peripheral blood. Significant enrichment of disease-linked clones was reported in matched ankylosing spondylitis synovial fluid. Eight or nine highly homologous variants formed a TCR beta motif that appeared characteristic of ankylosing spondylitis blood.

The CDR3 length is 14 residues. V was pared by 5 bases and J by 7 bases, with 17 bases between. 5'-RACE, quantitative and with molecular barcodes, yielded the TCR beta libraries. In TCRdb, the 5' RACE reads were re-called with MiXCR into one record per CDR3 protein. The sample has 200,000 to 300,000 distinct CDR3 sequences, around 9.1% seen once; the top ten hold over 6.5%. The rearrangement links TRBV12-3 or TRBV12-4 to TRBJ2-5; D is uncertain. The sequencing sample was made of blood, either unsorted or a sorted T cell fraction (not recorded which). This sequence was found in a male donor with ankylosing spondylitis or in good health (not recorded which). The CDR3 here is CASSGSSFIGTQYF. In DNA form, the CDR3 reads TGTGCCAGCAGTGGTAGCTCGTTTATTGGGACCCAGTACTTC.